A single sample gave rise to the 13 T cell receptor beta chains below, sequenced in a study of shared clonotypes between healthy human individuals. Only CD45RO-negative cells positively selected for CCR7 counted as naive CD8 cells, so terminally differentiated effector memory CD45RA+ cells were excluded. TCRdb's table, derived via immunoSEQ multiplex PCR, lists solely in-frame clones and lacks some. The sample yields under 1 million clones, 90% to 95% seen once. Source material: naive CD8+ T cells sorted from blood. These receptors were obtained from a man aged 25-40 years in good health.

This clone was detected ten times or more. In the same sample, other DNA sequences code for this CDR3. This sequence joins TRBV29-1 and TRBJ2-2; TRBD1 matches 7 bases. Germline trimming cut 0 bases from V and 5 bases from J; bases unmatched to any gene: 9. The germline CDR1 and CDR2 sequences are SQVTM and ANQGSEA. This CDR3 comprises 16 residues. CDR3 nucleotides: TGCAGCGTTGAAGATCTAGAGGGGGCCGGAACCGGGGAGCTGTTTTTT. As protein: CSVEDLEGAGTGELFF.

The chain couples TRBV7-9 to TRBJ2-7; 7 positions agree with TRBD2. The CDR3 consists of 16 residues. The germline V gene has CDR1 SEHNR and CDR2 FQNEAQ (reference sequence). J lost 2 bases, V lost 5 bases, and 12 bases had no gene match. The CDR3, as DNA: TGTGCCAGCAGCCCGGCCGCTCCGCGGGAGCCCTACGAGCAGTACTTC. It encodes CASSPAAPREPYEQYF.

The rearrangement joins TRBV5-1 to TRBJ1-1; D might be TRBD1 (6 bases). Germline loops: CDR1 SGHRS, CDR2 YFSETQ. Trimming removed 4 bases at V and 0 bases at J, with 19 bases between. The CDR3 extends over 17 amino acids. The CDR3 bases are TGCGCCAGCAGCCCACACCGGGGGCTGGTCCTGAACACTGAAGCTTTCTTT. Translated, it gives CASSPHRGLVLNTEAFF.

The chain is built from TRBV19 and TRBJ2-3; 8 bases align to TRBD1. The J segment lost 4 bases and the V segment lost 3 bases, leaving 3 bases of the junction unmatched. CDR3 length: 14 residues. Per germline, CDR1 LNHDA and CDR2 SQIVND (reference sequence). The CDR3 DNA reads as TGTGCCAGTAGTATGGTACAGGGGGCAGATACGCAGTATTTT. It encodes CASSMVQGADTQYF.

The chain has TRBV4-1 and TRBJ2-5; D is ambiguous. Germline V gene lookup returns CDR1 MGHRA and CDR2 YSYEKL. The CDR3 has 14 residues. With 4 bases removed from V and 4 bases from J, the gap between germline ends came to 13 bases. The CDR3 sequence: CASSPQSGLETQYF. The CDR3 bases are TGCGCCAGCAGCCCCCAGAGTGGGTTAGAGACCCAGTACTTC.

This clone is a singleton in its sample. The CDR3 DNA is TGTGCCAGCGCTCTCACTGCCGGGACTGTTAATGAAAAACTGTTTTTT. Translating it yields CASALTAGTVNEKLFF. The gene calls are TRBV27 and TRBJ1-4, with D possibly being TRBD1 (5 bases). Germline values: CDR1 MNHEY, CDR2 SMNVEV (reference sequence). The CDR3 is made up of 16 amino acids. V lost 8 bases, J lost 4 bases, and 20 bases lay in between.

The CDR3 bases are TGTGCCAGCAGCCCCGACAGAACCAACCCCGGCACAGATACGCAGTATTTT. It translates to CASSPDRTNPGTDTQYF. The V and J genes are TRBV5-4 and TRBJ2-3; a possible D gene is TRBD1 (5 bases). CDR1 and CDR2 (germline): SGHNT, YYREEE (reference sequence). The CDR3 extends over 17 amino acids. Trimming removed 4 bases at V and 1 base at J, with 19 bases between.

This chain connects TRBV6-6 to TRBJ2-2; D might be TRBD1 (6 bases). Germline values: CDR1 MNHNY, CDR2 SVGAGI (reference sequence). The CDR3 has 15 residues. The V end was cut by 5 bases, the J end by 5 bases, with 15 bases between. In DNA form, the CDR3 reads TGTGCCAGCAGTACCGCCGACAGGCTGACCGGGGAGCTGTTTTTT. The encoded protein is CASSTADRLTGELFF.

The V call is TRBV7-8, the J call TRBJ1-1, with TRBD1 identical over 12 bases. CDR3 length: 15 residues. V was pared by 2 bases and J by 6 bases, with 4 bases of the junction left unmatched. Germline CDR1 and CDR2: SGHVS and FQNEAQ. CDR3 nucleotide sequence: TGTGCCAGCAGCTTAAAGGGACAGGGGGCCTCTGAAGCTTTCTTT. This translates into CASSLKGQGASEAFF.

The rearrangement joins TRBV15 to TRBJ2-7; D ambiguous. Germline-derived CDR1 and CDR2 are LNHNV and YYDKDF (reference sequence). CDR3 length equals 12 residues. Trimming cost V 5 bases and J 4 bases, with 9 bases left between them. CDR3 coding DNA: TGTGCCACCAGCTATCGTCCTTACGAGCAGTACTTC. Protein: CATSYRPYEQYF.

This clone was observed a single time. CDR3 nucleotide sequence: TGTGCCAGCGTCGGAGGGCTTGAGCAGTTCTTC. As protein: CASVGGLEQFF. V is TRBV2 and J is TRBJ2-1; D is possibly TRBD2 (6 bases). CDR3 size: 11 residues. Per the germline V gene, CDR1 is SNHLY and CDR2 is FYNNEI. V was trimmed by 8 bases and J by 9 bases, leaving 11 bases between them.

As DNA, the CDR3 is TGTGCCAGCAGCGTTACGGGAGGGCCTCCCGAGGAGCAGTACTTC. The encoded protein is CASSVTGGPPEEQYF. The chain uses TRBV9 and TRBJ2-7; 8 bases match TRBD2. This CDR3 is 15 amino acids long. Per germline, CDR1 SGDLS and CDR2 YYNGEE. The V gene end was trimmed by 2 bases and the J gene end by 7 bases; junction bases not matched to a gene: 11.

The chain is built from TRBV11-2 and TRBJ2-7; D may be TRBD1 or TRBD2 (6 bases each). Germline V CDR1 and CDR2: SGHAT, FQNNGV. The CDR3 is 19 residues long. V lost 5 bases and J lost 0, with 26 bases in between. The DNA of the CDR3 is TGTGCCAGCAGCCCTTACTTCGGACAAGGGGGAGGAAGCTCCTACGAGCAGTACTTC. This encodes CASSPYFGQGGGSSYEQYF.